The table lists the clone carrying this T cell receptor beta chain with a few counts. Its antigen is not known. The data belong to a study of regulatory T cells in long-lasting Graves disease. The overall study: Positive TSH receptor antibodies alongside over 5 years of antithyroid drugs were what marked Graves' disease as persistent.

TCR beta libraries were built with iRepertoire HTBI primers and Arm-PCR of CDR3 regions. Original methodology: The study identified around 62 TRBV and some 13 TRBJ segments across samples. TCRdb processed the multiplex PCR reads anew with MiXCR; each CDR3 protein has one entry. TCRdb, rather than the study authors, made the V and J calls. The data contain 650,000 to 700,000 distinct CDR3 sequences, about 32% of them seen just once; the ten biggest clones take up roughly 40%. As to time point: persistent/refractory GD, antithyroid drugs over 5 years with positive TRAb. Extracted RNA from PBMCs served as the source of the TCR library. Germline V lookup: CDR1 MDHEN, CDR2 SYDVKM. CDR3 length: 12 amino acids. Deletions cut 5 bases from V and 1 base from J, with 5 bases between. General study points: The persistent group shared 2,500 to 3,000 public clonotypes, more than the approximately 1,000 shared by new patients.

The origin of this receptor is a female donor with Graves disease. This material consisted of peripheral blood mononuclear cells (PBMCs), taken when the disease was refractory, from a patient treated with antithyroid drugs. The chain employs TRBV28 and TRBJ1-1, with unresolved D. The CDR3 DNA reads as TGTGCCAGCAGTAACTGGAACACTGAAGCTTTCTTT. It codes for CASSNWNTEAFF. Using reference TRBV28 and TRBJ1-1 for the parts outside the CDR3, the full variable domain is DVKVTQSSRYLVKRTGEKVFLECVQDMDHENMFWYRQDPGLGLRLIYFSYDVKMKEKGDIPEGYSVSREKKERFSLILESASTNQTSMYLCASSNWNTEAFFGQGTRLTVV.